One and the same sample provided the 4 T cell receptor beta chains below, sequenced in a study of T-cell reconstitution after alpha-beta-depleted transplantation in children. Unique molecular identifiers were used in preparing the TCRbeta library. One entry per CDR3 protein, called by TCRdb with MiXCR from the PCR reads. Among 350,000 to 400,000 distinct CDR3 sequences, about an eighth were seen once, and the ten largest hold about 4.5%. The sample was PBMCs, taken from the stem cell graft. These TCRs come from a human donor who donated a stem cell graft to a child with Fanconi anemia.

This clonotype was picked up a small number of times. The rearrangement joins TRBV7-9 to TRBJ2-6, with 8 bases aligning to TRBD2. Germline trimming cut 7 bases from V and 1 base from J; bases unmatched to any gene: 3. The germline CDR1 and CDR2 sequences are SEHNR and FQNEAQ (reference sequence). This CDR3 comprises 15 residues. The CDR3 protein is CASIRGGSGANVLTF. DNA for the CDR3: TGTGCCAGCATCCGGGGGGGATCTGGGGCCAACGTCCTGACTTTC.

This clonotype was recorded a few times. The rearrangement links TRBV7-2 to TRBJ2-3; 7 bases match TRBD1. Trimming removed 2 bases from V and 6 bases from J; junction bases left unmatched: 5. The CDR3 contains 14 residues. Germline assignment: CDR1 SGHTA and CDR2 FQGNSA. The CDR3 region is CASSLMTGFDTQYF. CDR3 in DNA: TGTGCCAGCAGCTTAATGACAGGGTTCGATACGCAGTATTTT.

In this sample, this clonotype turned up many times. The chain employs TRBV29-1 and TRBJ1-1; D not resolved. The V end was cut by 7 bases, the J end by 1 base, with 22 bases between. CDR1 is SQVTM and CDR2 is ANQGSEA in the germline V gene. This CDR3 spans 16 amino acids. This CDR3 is CSAYSEPQKPNTEAFF. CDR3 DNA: TGCAGCGCTTACTCCGAACCCCAGAAACCGAACACTGAAGCTTTCTTT.

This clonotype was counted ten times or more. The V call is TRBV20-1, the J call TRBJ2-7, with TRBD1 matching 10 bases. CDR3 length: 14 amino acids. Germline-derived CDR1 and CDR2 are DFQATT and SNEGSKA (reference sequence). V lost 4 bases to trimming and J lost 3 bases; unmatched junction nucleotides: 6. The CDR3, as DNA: TGCAGTGCTAAGGACAGGGGGACCCACTACGAGCAGTACGTC. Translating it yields CSAKDRGTHYEQYV.